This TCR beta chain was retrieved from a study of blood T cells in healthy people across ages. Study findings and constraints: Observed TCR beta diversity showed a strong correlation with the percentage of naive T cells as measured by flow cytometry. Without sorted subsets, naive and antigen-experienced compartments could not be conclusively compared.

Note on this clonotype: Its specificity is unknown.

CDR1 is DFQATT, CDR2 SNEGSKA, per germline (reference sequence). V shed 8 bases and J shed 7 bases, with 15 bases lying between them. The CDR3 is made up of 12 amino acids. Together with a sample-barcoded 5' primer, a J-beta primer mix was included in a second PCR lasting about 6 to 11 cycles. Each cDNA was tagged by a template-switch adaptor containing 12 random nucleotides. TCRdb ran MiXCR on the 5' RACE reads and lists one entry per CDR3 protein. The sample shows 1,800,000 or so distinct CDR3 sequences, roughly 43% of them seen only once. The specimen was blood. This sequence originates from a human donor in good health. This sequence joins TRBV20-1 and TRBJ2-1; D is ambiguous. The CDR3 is CSPTWGMNEQFF. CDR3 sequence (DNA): TGCAGTCCAACCTGGGGTATGAATGAGCAGTTCTTC.